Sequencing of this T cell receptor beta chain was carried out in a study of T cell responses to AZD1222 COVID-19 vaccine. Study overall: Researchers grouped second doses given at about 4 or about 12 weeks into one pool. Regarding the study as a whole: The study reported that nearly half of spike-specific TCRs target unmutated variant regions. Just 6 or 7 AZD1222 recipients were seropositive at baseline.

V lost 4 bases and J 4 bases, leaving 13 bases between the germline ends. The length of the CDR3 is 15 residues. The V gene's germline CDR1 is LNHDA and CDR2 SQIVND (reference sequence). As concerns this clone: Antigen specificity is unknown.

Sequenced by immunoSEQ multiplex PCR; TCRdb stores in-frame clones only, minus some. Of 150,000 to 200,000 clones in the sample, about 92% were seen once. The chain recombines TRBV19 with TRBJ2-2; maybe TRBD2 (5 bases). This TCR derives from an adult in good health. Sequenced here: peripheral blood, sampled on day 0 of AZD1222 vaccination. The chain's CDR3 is CASSTYELVTGELFF. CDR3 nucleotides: TGTGCCAGTAGTACGTATGAACTAGTCACCGGGGAGCTGTTTTTT.